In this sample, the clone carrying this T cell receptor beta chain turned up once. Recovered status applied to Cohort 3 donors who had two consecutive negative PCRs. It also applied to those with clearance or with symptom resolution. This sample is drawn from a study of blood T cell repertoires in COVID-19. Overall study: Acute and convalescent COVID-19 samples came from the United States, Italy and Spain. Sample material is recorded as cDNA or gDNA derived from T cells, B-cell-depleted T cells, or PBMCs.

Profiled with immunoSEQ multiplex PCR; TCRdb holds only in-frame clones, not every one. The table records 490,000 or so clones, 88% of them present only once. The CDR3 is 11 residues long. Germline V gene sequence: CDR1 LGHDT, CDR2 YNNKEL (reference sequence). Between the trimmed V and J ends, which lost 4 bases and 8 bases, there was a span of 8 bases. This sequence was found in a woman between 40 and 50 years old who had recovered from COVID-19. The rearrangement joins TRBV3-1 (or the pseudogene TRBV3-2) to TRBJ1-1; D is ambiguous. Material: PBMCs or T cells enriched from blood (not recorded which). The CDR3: CASSRGMEAFF. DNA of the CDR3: TGTGCCAGCAGCCGAGGAATGGAAGCTTTCTTT.